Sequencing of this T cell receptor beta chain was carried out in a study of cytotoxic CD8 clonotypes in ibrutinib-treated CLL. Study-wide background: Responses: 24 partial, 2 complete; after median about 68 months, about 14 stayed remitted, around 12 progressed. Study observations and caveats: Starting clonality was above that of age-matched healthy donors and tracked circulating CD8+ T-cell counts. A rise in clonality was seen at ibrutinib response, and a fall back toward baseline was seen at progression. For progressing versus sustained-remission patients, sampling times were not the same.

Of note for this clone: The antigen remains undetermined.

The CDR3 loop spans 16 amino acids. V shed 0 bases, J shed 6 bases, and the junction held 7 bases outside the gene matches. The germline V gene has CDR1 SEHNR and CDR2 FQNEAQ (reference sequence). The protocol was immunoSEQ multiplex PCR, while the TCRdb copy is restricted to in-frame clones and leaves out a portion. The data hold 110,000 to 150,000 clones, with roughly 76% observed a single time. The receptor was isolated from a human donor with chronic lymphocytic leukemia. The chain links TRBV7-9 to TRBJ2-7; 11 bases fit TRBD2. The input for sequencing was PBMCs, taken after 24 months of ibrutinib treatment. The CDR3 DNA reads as TGTGCCAGCAGCTTAGCTAGCGGGAGGGCCCGTGGCGAGCAGTACTTC. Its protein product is CASSLASGRARGEQYF.